The rows below give T cell receptor beta chains drawn from one sample of a study of blood T cell repertoires in COVID-19. Method: immunoSEQ multiplex PCR; TCRdb's copy keeps in-frame clones and lacks some. This sample carries hundreds of thousands of clones, more than 80% of them seen once, and the ten largest clones take 1.4%. Source material: peripheral blood. The receptor source for this set is a woman in her twenties or thirties with active or convalescent COVID-19. Each CDR3 is given with its conserved first and last residue. Each record gives: CDR3 length, J gene, clone size, V gene, D gene, CDR3 protein, CDR3 DNA. The D gene is left open where the match is weak. Only some rows state a clone size, as once, few, many or a class for expanded clones.

15 TRBJ2-5 . TRBV5-6 TRBD2 CASSSVLGGLETQYF TGTGCCAGCAGCTCCGTATTGGGGGGGTTAGAGACCCAGTACTTC
15 TRBJ1-2 few TRBV27 TRBD1 CASSSSGTEFYGYTF TGTGCCAGCAGTTCGTCCGGGACAGAGTTTTATGGCTACACCTTC
15 TRBJ2-1 once TRBV7-9 TRBD2 CASSSGLAGQNEQFF TGTGCCAGCAGCTCCGGACTAGCGGGACAAAATGAGCAGTTCTTC
15 TRBJ1-2 . TRBV10-2 . CASSILWGGDYGYTF TGCGCCAGCAGTATCCTGTGGGGGGGGGACTATGGCTACACCTTC
14 TRBJ1-2 . TRBV2 . CASSVDSQVFGYTF TGTGCCAGCAGTGTGGACAGTCAAGTATTTGGCTACACCTTC
13 TRBJ1-2 . TRBV6-6 . CASVNRANYGYTF TGTGCCAGCGTCAACAGGGCCAACTATGGCTACACCTTC
14 TRBJ2-2 . TRBV29-1 . CSARGLPNTGELFF TGCAGCGCTCGGGGGTTACCGAACACCGGGGAGCTGTTTTTT
14 TRBJ1-1 . TRBV2 . CASRVSGVGTEAFF TGTGCCAGCAGGGTCTCAGGGGTGGGCACTGAAGCTTTCTTT
13 TRBJ1-1 . TRBV29-1 . CSVILAMNTEAFF TGCAGCGTTATTCTAGCCATGAACACTGAAGCTTTCTTT
17 TRBJ1-1 . TRBV7-9 . CASSLNLPGVSNTEAFF TGTGCCAGCAGCTTAAATCTTCCAGGGGTATCGAACACTGAAGCTTTCTTT
15 TRBJ2-5 few TRBV5-1 TRBD1 CASSESPRGQETQYF TGCGCCAGCAGCGAGTCCCCGAGGGGGCAGGAGACCCAGTACTTC
12 TRBJ2-2 . TRBV3-1/TRBV3-2 . CASSPLLGELFF TGTGCCAGCAGCCCCCTCCTCGGGGAGCTGTTTTTT
16 TRBJ2-3 . TRBV5-1 TRBD2 CASSPQPTSGPDTQYF TGCGCCAGCAGCCCCCAACCGACTAGCGGGCCCGATACGCAGTATTTT
14 TRBJ1-1 . TRBV5-1 TRBD1 CASSSDSGQGEAFF TGCGCCAGCAGCTCGGATTCGGGACAGGGAGAAGCTTTCTTT
17 TRBJ2-5 . TRBV3-1/TRBV3-2 TRBD2 CASSQVGGGRGRETQYF TGTGCCAGCAGCCAAGTGGGTGGCGGGAGAGGTAGGGAGACCCAGTACTTC
14 TRBJ1-1 . TRBV7-9 TRBD1 CATARDRGQAEAFF TGTGCCACCGCCCGGGACAGGGGGCAAGCTGAAGCTTTCTTT
12 TRBJ1-5 . TRBV20-1 . CSASPGNQPQHF TGCAGTGCTAGTCCAGGGAATCAGCCCCAGCATTTT
17 TRBJ2-3 . TRBV21-1 . CASSTRRQGVRTDTQYF TGTGCCAGCAGCACGAGAAGACAGGGCGTTCGGACAGATACGCAGTATTTT
17 TRBJ1-6 . TRBV5-1 . CASSSDWTVEGNSPLHF TGCGCCAGCAGCTCCGATTGGACAGTGGAAGGGAATTCACCCCTCCACTTT
15 TRBJ2-7 many TRBV2 TRBD1 CASSTPGQGLYEQYF TGTGCCAGCAGTACCCCGGGACAGGGTCTTTACGAGCAGTACTTC
17 TRBJ2-2 once TRBV4-2 TRBD2 CASSLNIAGALTGELFF TGTGCCAGCAGCCTAAACATCGCGGGAGCTCTCACCGGGGAGCTGTTTTTT
13 TRBJ1-1 . TRBV15 . CATSKGRDTEAFF TGTGCCACCAGCAAAGGGAGGGACACTGAAGCTTTCTTT
15 TRBJ2-5 . TRBV5-1 TRBD2 CASSLGTSGQETQYF TGCGCCAGCAGCTTAGGGACTAGCGGACAAGAGACCCAGTACTTC
15 TRBJ1-5 . TRBV5-6 . CASSLNGEWGQPQHF TGTGCCAGCAGCTTGAACGGGGAGTGGGGTCAGCCCCAGCATTTT
16 TRBJ1-5 . TRBV5-6 TRBD1 CASSTDRGRNNQPQHF TGTGCCAGCAGCACCGACAGGGGGCGTAACAATCAGCCCCAGCATTTT
14 TRBJ1-1 few TRBV7-9 TRBD1 CASSLVRTGAEAFF TGTGCCAGCAGCTTAGTGAGGACAGGGGCTGAAGCTTTCTTT
15 TRBJ2-2 . TRBV7-9 . CASSPRLENTGELFF TGTGCCAGCAGCCCACGACTAGAGAACACCGGGGAGCTGTTTTTT
16 TRBJ2-3 . TRBV4-2 . CASSQGRAGSTDTQYF TGTGCCAGCAGCCAAGGGAGGGCCGGGAGCACAGATACGCAGTATTTT
16 TRBJ1-6 . TRBV4-2 . CASSQDTPSGNSPLHF TGTGCCAGCAGCCAAGATACACCCAGCGGGAATTCACCCCTCCACTTT
15 TRBJ2-7 . TRBV30 TRBD1 CAWSARDRGSYEQYF TGTGCCTGGAGCGCCCGGGACAGGGGCTCCTACGAGCAGTACTTC
14 TRBJ2-7 once TRBV5-1 . CASRMTESSYEQYF TGCGCCAGCAGGATGACAGAGAGCTCCTACGAGCAGTACTTC
13 TRBJ2-1 . TRBV18 . CASSPRVEGAQFF TGTGCCAGCTCACCACGCGTCGAGGGTGCGCAGTTCTTC
15 TRBJ2-7 few TRBV29-1 TRBD2 CSAKLIIAGGDEQYF TGCAGCGCCAAACTAATAATAGCGGGAGGGGACGAGCAGTACTTC
15 TRBJ1-4 once TRBV2 TRBD1 CASRGTVGTNEKLFF TGTGCCAGCAGGGGGACAGTAGGAACTAATGAAAAACTGTTTTTT
15 TRBJ1-4 . TRBV5-1 . CASSFVPQGNEKLFF TGCGCCAGCAGCTTTGTTCCCCAGGGGAATGAAAAACTGTTTTTT
13 TRBJ1-2 . TRBV2 . CASSARDSHGYTF TGTGCCAGCAGTGCGAGAGACAGTCATGGCTACACCTTC
15 TRBJ2-5 few TRBV3-1/TRBV3-2 TRBD2 CASTSPGGAEETQYF TGTGCCAGCACCTCCCCCGGGGGGGCGGAAGAGACCCAGTACTTC
14 TRBJ1-4 . TRBV5-1 TRBD1 CASKIQGGDEKLFF TGCGCCAGCAAGATACAGGGGGGGGATGAAAAACTGTTTTTT
15 TRBJ1-2 . TRBV6-1 . CASSEAKGDTNGYTF TGTGCCAGCAGTGAAGCGAAGGGAGATACTAATGGCTACACCTTC
14 TRBJ1-2 . TRBV7-8 TRBD1 CASSFWDSNYGYTF TGTGCCAGCAGCTTCTGGGACAGCAACTATGGCTACACCTTC
14 TRBJ2-7 once TRBV5-1 TRBD1 CASSQGDRVIEQYF TGCGCCAGCAGCCAGGGGGACAGGGTTATCGAGCAGTACTTC
14 TRBJ1-1 . TRBV18 . CASSPGQINTEAFF TGTGCCAGCTCACCTGGACAAATAAACACTGAAGCTTTCTTT
13 TRBJ1-6 . TRBV7-9 . CASSSLGGSPLHF TGTGCCAGCAGCTCCCTAGGGGGATCACCCCTCCACTTT
15 TRBJ2-7 . TRBV10-1 TRBD2 CASSDPGTSVYEQYF TGCGCCAGCAGTGACCCCGGGACTAGCGTATACGAGCAGTACTTC
14 TRBJ1-3 . TRBV6-6 . CASSQIRTGDTIYF TGTGCCAGCAGTCAAATAAGGACCGGGGACACCATATATTTT
16 TRBJ1-2 . TRBV6-5 TRBD1 CASSYWGQSSNYGYTF TGTGCCAGCAGTTACTGGGGACAGAGCTCTAACTATGGCTACACCTTC
16 TRBJ1-1 . TRBV28 . CASSSGQKTWNTEAFF TGTGCCAGCAGCTCCGGACAGAAAACGTGGAACACTGAAGCTTTCTTT
15 TRBJ1-5 . TRBV10-2 TRBD1 CASSESIGGGQPQHF TGCGCCAGCAGTGAGTCGATAGGGGGCGGTCAGCCCCAGCATTTT
14 TRBJ2-5 . TRBV3-1/TRBV3-2 TRBD2 CASSGGGAYETQYF TGTGCCAGCAGCGGCGGGGGGGCATATGAGACCCAGTACTTC
12 TRBJ1-5 once TRBV6-5 . CASSVLNQPQHF TGTGCCAGCAGCGTCTTAAATCAGCCCCAGCATTTT
13 TRBJ1-2 . TRBV5-6 . CASSFPSDYGYTF TGTGCCAGCAGCTTCCCTTCAGACTATGGCTACACCTTC
18 TRBJ1-1 . TRBV7-9 TRBD1 CASSPGLGTGGDYTEAFF TGTGCCAGCAGCCCTGGCTTAGGGACAGGGGGCGATTACACTGAAGCTTTCTTT